Shown below are 19 T cell receptor beta chains from a single sample sequenced in a study of blood T cell repertoires in COVID-19. Here immunoSEQ multiplex PCR was the method, and the copy in TCRdb shows in-frame clones only, minus some. This sample has some 210,000 clones, with roughly four fifths found just once. Sequencing was carried out using peripheral blood. The receptors were gathered from a woman in her thirties or forties with acute or convalescent COVID-19.

This sequence joins TRBV5-4 and TRBJ1-2; 9 bases agree with TRBD1. V was pared by 4 bases and J by 3 bases, with 7 bases of the junction left unmatched. CDR1 and CDR2 (germline): SGHNT, YYREEE (reference sequence). CDR3 length: 15 residues. CDR3 nucleotide sequence: TGTGCCAGCAGCGACAGGACAGGGGAATACTATGGCTACACCTTC. It codes for CASSDRTGEYYGYTF.

The chain is built from TRBV6-5 and TRBJ2-5, with a tentative D call TRBD2 (5 bases). Germline CDR1 is MNHEY and CDR2 is SVGAGI. Trimming removed 4 bases from V and 4 bases from J, with 10 bases in between. The CDR3 has 13 amino acids. CDR3 protein: CASSFSGVETQYF. The CDR3, as DNA: TGTGCCAGCAGTTTTTCCGGGGTAGAGACCCAGTACTTC.

This rearrangement joins TRBV9 to TRBJ1-3, with 12 bases aligning to TRBD1. Germline values: CDR1 SGDLS, CDR2 YYNGEE. The CDR3 consists of 16 residues. The J segment lost 4 bases and the V segment lost 0 bases, leaving 2 bases of the junction unmatched. The CDR3 region has the DNA TGTGCCAGCAGCGTAGGGGACAGGGGGCTCGGAAACACCATATATTTT. This encodes CASSVGDRGLGNTIYF.

J is TRBJ1-2 and V is TRBV18, with D perhaps TRBD1 (5 bases). Germline V lookup: CDR1 KGHSH, CDR2 LQKENI. Trimming shortened V by 3 bases and J by 4 bases, and 15 bases separated the two germline ends. The CDR3 has 15 residues. The CDR3: CASSPEAGDGYGYTF. The CDR3 DNA is TGTGCCAGCTCACCCGAGGCGGGGGACGGCTATGGCTACACCTTC.

This chain connects TRBV30 to TRBJ2-3; tentative D call: TRBD1 (5 bases). The CDR3 covers 14 residues. Looked up from germline, CDR1 is GTSNPN and CDR2 is SVGIG (reference sequence). Trimming pared 5 bases from V and 1 base from J, leaving 13 bases between. The CDR3 sequence: CAWALETGTDTQYF. CDR3 bases: TGTGCCTGGGCATTAGAGACAGGCACAGATACGCAGTATTTT. Looking up the rest from reference TRBV30 and TRBJ2-3 gives the full variable domain: SQTIHQWPATLVQPVGSPLSLECTVEGTSNPNLYWYRQAAGRGLQLLFYSVGIGQISSEVPQNLSASRPQDRQFILSSKKLLLSDSGFYLCAWALETGTDTQYFGPGTRLTVL.

In DNA, the CDR3 is TGTGCCAGCAGTTACACAGTGAACACTGAAGCTTTCTTT. Amino acids: CASSYTVNTEAFF. V gene TRBV6-5 combines with J gene TRBJ1-1, with no clear D. With 2 bases removed from V and 0 bases from J, the gap between germline ends came to 4 bases. The CDR3 is 13 amino acids. Germline V CDR1 and CDR2: MNHEY, SVGAGI.

V usage is TRBV5-1 and J usage is TRBJ1-2; a weak D match, TRBD1 (6 bases). Germline values: CDR1 SGHRS, CDR2 YFSETQ. V dropped 3 bases and J dropped 0 bases, with 9 bases sitting between them. The CDR3 consists of 14 residues. This chain's CDR3 is CASSYGTSNYGYTF. The DNA of the CDR3 is TGCGCCAGCAGCTACGGGACATCTAACTATGGCTACACCTTC.

J is TRBJ2-7 and V is TRBV6-5; D perhaps matches TRBD1 (5 bases). Germline V gene sequence: CDR1 MNHEY, CDR2 SVGAGI. Between the trimmed V and J ends, which lost 2 bases and 2 bases, there was a span of 7 bases. The CDR3 has 13 amino acids. CDR3 in DNA: TGTGCCAGCAGTTACAGGGGTCCCTACGAGCAGTACTTC. Protein sequence: CASSYRGPYEQYF.

CDR3 sequence: CASREIPDTEEAFF. In DNA form, the CDR3 reads TGCGCCAGCAGGGAGATTCCGGACACCGAAGAAGCTTTCTTT. J is TRBJ1-1 and V is TRBV5-1; the D gene is possibly TRBD1 (5 bases). CDR1 is SGHRS and CDR2 is YFSETQ in the germline V gene. This CDR3 spans 14 amino acids. Trimming stripped 5 bases from V and 8 bases from J, with 19 bases between.

The chain employs TRBV10-3 and TRBJ2-7, with 12 bases lining up with TRBD1. The trim removed 9 bases at V and 0 bases at J, leaving 6 bases unmatched. The CDR3 spans 15 residues. CDR1 is ENHRY, CDR2 SYGVKD, per germline. CDR3 region: CAIGTGGTSSYEQYF. The DNA for the CDR3 is TGTGCCATTGGGACAGGGGGCACAAGCTCCTACGAGCAGTACTTC.

The chain recombines TRBV29-1 with TRBJ2-3, with D perhaps TRBD2 (6 bases). Germline V gives CDR1 SQVTM, CDR2 ANQGSEA. The CDR3 contains 14 residues. V was cut by 6 bases and J by 3 bases, with 16 bases left in between. The CDR3 DNA is TGCAGCGTCCGGGACTTAGCGATGACAGATACGCAGTATTTT. It yields the protein CSVRDLAMTDTQYF.

This rearrangement joins TRBV29-1 to TRBJ1-1; 8 bases agree with TRBD1. The germline V gene has CDR1 SQVTM and CDR2 ANQGSEA. This CDR3 spans 16 amino acids. With 4 bases clipped from V and 1 base from J, the junction kept 11 bases outside the gene matches. The CDR3 protein is CSVAEIGTGWNTEAFF. In DNA, the CDR3 is TGCAGCGTTGCGGAAATCGGGACAGGTTGGAACACTGAAGCTTTCTTT. Full variable domain (remainder filled in from reference TRBV29-1 and TRBJ1-1): SAVISQKPSRDICQRGTSLTIQCQVDSQVTMMFWYRQQPGQSLTLIATANQGSEATYESGFVIDKFPISRPNLTFSTLTVSNMSPEDSSIYLCSVAEIGTGWNTEAFFGQGTRLTVV.

V gene TRBV5-1 combines with J gene TRBJ2-1; 7 bases align to TRBD2. The CDR3 covers 14 residues. Germline CDR1 is SGHRS and CDR2 is YFSETQ. The V gene end was trimmed by 0 bases and the J gene end by 4 bases; junction bases not matched to a gene: 1. CDR3 sequence (DNA): TGCGCCAGCAGCTTGGTGCGGGGGTACAATGAGCAGTTCTTC. Encoded protein: CASSLVRGYNEQFF.

The V and J genes are TRBV13 and TRBJ1-1; perhaps TRBD1 as D (5 bases). The CDR3 loop spans 15 amino acids. Germline CDR1 and CDR2: PRHDT and FYEKMQ (reference sequence). Trimming removed 1 base at V and 3 bases at J, with 12 bases between. CDR3 sequence (DNA): TGTGCCAGCAGCTTAGCTGGGGGGGGGTACACTGAAGCTTTCTTT. It codes for CASSLAGGGYTEAFF. The whole variable domain, remainder taken from reference TRBV13 and TRBJ1-1, is AAGVIQSPRHLIKEKRETATLKCYPIPRHDTVYWYQQGPGQDPQFLISFYEKMQSDKGSIPDRFSAQQFSDYHSELNMSSLELGDSALYFCASSLAGGGYTEAFFGQGTRLTVV.

This chain links TRBV14 with TRBJ1-1; D ambiguous. The CDR3 is 13 amino acids. The germline V gene has CDR1 SGHDN and CDR2 FVKESK. Trimming removed 3 bases from V and 1 base from J, with 6 bases in between. The CDR3 region has the DNA TGTGCCAGCAGCCATAATAAGAACACTGAAGCTTTCTTT. Translating it yields CASSHNKNTEAFF.

V is TRBV11-2 and J is TRBJ1-2; D remains unclear. In germline, CDR1 is SGHAT, CDR2 FQNNGV. The CDR3 spans 13 residues. Deletions cut 1 base from V and 4 bases from J, with 7 bases between. For the CDR3, the DNA is TGTGCCAGCAGCTTAGTGCGCGGCTATGGCTACACCTTC. This translates into CASSLVRGYGYTF.

This clone was seen a handful of times. The chain combines TRBV20-1 with TRBJ1-1; D possibly corresponds to TRBD1 (5 bases). V was cut by 0 bases and J by 11 bases, with 10 bases left in between. This CDR3 has 11 residues. Germline CDR1 and CDR2: DFQATT and SNEGSKA (reference sequence). DNA of the CDR3: TGCAGTGCTAGAGACAGGGTGGGGGCTTTCTTT. It translates to CSARDRVGAFF.

This clone was seen only a few times. The rearrangement links TRBV7-9 to TRBJ1-2; 11 nucleotides align to TRBD1. Germline V gene sequence: CDR1 SEHNR, CDR2 FQNEAQ (reference sequence). Trimming cost V 6 bases and J 4 bases; bases outside gene matches: 10. The CDR3 is 16 amino acids. CDR3 bases: TGTGCCAGCAGTCGACCGGGACAGGGGGTCCTCTATGGCTACACCTTC. As protein: CASSRPGQGVLYGYTF.

The chain has TRBV12-3 or TRBV12-4 and TRBJ1-2; a weak D match, TRBD1 (5 bases). Trimming removed 5 bases at V and 13 bases at J, with 17 bases between. The CDR3 has 12 amino acids. The CDR3 region has the DNA TGTGCCAGCAGTCGGTCAGGGATAGGTACCACCTTC. Its translation is CASSRSGIGTTF.